This TCR beta chain stems from a study of T cell changes during pregnancy in multiple sclerosis. Here immunoSEQ multiplex PCR was the method, and the copy in TCRdb shows in-frame clones only, minus some. Of roughly 97,000 clones in the sample, 90% were seen once. This specimen consisted of peripheral blood, obtained in the second trimester of pregnancy. The receptor comes from a female donor in good health, enrolled as a control in a pregnancy study.

The CDR3 is CASSGGVPSTDTQYF. The CDR3 DNA reads as TGTGCCAGCTCTGGGGGGGTCCCCTCCACAGATACGCAGTATTTT. This rearrangement joins TRBV6-5 to TRBJ2-3, with 7 bases aligning to TRBD2. Germline values: CDR1 MNHEY, CDR2 SVGAGI. After removal of 8 bases from V and 2 bases from J, the junction contained 10 bases not matched to a gene. The CDR3 is 15 residues long.